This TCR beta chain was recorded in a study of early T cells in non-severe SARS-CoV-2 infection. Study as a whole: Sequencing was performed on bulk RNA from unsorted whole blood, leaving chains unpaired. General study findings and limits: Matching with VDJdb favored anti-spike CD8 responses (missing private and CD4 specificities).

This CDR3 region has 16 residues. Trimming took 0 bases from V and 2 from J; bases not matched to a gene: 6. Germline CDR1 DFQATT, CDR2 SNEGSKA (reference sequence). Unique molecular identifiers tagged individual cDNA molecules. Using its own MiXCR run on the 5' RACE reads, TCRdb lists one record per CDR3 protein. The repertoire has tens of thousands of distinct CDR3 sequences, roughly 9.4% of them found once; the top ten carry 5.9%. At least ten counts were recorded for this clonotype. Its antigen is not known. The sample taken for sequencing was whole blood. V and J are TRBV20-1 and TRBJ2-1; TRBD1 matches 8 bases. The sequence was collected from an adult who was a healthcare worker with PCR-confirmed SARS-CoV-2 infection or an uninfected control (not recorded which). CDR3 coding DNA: TGCAGTGCTAGAGATACAGGGGGTAGCCCCTACAATGAGCAGTTCTTC. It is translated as CSARDTGGSPYNEQFF.